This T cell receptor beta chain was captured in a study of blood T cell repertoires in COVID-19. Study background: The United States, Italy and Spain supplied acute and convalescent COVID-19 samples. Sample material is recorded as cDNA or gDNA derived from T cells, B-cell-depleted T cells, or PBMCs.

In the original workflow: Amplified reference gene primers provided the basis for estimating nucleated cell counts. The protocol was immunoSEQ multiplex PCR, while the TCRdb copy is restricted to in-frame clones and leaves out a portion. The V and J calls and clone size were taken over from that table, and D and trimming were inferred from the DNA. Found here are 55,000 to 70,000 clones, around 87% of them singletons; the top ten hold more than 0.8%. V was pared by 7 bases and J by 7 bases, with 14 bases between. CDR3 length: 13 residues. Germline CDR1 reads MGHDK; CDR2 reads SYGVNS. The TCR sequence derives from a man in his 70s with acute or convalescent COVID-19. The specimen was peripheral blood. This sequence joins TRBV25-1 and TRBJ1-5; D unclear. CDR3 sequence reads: CASIPEVAQPQHF. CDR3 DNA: TGTGCCAGCATTCCTGAGGTGGCCCAGCCCCAGCATTTT.